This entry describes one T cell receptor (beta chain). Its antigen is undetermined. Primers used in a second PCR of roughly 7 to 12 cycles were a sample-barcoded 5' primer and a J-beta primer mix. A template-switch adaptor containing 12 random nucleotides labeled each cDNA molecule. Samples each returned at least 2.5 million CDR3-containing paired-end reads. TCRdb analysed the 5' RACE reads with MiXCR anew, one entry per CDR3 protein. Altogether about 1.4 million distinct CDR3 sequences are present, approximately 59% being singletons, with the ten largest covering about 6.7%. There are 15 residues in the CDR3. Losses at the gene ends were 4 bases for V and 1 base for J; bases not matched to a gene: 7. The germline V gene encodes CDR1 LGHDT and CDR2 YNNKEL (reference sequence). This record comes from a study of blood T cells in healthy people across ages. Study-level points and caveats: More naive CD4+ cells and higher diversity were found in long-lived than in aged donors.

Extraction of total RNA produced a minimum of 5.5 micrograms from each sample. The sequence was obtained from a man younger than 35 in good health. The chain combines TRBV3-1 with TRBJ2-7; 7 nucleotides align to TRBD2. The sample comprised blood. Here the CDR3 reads CASSRLTSVSYEQYF. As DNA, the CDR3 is TGTGCCAGCAGCCGGCTAACTAGCGTTTCCTACGAGCAGTACTTC.